This T cell receptor beta chain was captured in a study of T cells in Graves' hyperthyroidism and ophthalmopathy. For the study at large: The initial diagnosis was the point when peripheral blood was collected, ahead of any treatment. Regarding the study as a whole: Blood shared most expanded thyroid clonotypes above 0.001. In the analysis, a 13 V-J model separated ophthalmopathy from stable hyperthyroidism.

Trimming took 5 bases from V and 4 from J; bases not matched to a gene: 4. Germline V gives CDR1 LGHDT, CDR2 YNNKEL (reference sequence). This CDR3 has 13 amino acids. This clonotype was counted at least ten times. Its antigen is as yet unknown. A read error may be the cause here, since a much bigger clone is one base away. Criteria for exclusion of patients were uncontrolled infection, other autoimmune disease, pregnancy or lactation. Researchers amplified the TCR beta CDR3 regions from RNA transcripts. TCR CDR3 underwent first-round RT-PCR with the HTBI primer set. TCRdb re-derived calls from the multiplex PCR reads in MiXCR, one entry per CDR3 protein. The table records some 360,000 distinct CDR3 sequences, 18% of them present only once.

The specimen sequenced was blood. This chain connects TRBV3-1 to TRBJ1-2; 7 bases line up with TRBD1. This sequence originates from a woman in her 40s with Graves' ophthalmopathy. Here the CDR3 DNA reads TGTGCCAGCAGCTCGGGACAGCTCTATGGCTACACCTTC. This sequence encodes CASSSGQLYGYTF.